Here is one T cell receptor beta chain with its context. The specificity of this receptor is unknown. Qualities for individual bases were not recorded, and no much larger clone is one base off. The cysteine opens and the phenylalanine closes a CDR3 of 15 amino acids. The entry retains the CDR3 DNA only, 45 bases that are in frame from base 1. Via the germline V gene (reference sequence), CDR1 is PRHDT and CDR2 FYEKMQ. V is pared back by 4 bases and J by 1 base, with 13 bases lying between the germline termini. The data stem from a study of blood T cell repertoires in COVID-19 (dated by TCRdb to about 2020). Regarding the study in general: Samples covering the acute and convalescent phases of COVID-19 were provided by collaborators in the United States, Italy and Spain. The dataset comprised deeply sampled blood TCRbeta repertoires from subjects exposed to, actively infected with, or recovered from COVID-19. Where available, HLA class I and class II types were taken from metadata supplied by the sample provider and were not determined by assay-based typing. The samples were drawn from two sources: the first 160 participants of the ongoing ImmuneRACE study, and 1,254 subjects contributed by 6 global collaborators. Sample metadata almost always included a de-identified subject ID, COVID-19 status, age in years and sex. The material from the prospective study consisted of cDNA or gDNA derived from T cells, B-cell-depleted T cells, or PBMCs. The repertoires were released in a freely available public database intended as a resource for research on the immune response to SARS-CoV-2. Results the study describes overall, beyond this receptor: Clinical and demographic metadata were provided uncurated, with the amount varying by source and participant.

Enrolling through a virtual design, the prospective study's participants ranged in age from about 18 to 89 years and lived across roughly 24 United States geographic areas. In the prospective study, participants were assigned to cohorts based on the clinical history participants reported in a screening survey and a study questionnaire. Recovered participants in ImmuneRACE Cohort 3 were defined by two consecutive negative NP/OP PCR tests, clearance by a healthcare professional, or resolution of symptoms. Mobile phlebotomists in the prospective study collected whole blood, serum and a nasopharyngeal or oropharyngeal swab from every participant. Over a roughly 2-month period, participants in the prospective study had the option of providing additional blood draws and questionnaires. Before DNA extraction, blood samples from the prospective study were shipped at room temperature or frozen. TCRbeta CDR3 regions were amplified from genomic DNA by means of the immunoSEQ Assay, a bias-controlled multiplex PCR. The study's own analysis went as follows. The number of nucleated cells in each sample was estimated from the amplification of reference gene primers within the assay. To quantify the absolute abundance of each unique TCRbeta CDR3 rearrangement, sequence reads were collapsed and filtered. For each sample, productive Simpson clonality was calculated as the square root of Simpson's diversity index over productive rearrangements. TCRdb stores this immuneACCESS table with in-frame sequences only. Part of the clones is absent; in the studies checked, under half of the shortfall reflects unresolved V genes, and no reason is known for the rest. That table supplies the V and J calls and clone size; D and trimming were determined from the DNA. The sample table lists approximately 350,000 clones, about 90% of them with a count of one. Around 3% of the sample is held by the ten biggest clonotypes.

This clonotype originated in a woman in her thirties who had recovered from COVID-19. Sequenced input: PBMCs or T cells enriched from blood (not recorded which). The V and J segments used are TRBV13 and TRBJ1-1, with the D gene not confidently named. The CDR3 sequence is CASSSWRFGNTEAFF. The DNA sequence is TGTGCCAGCAGCTCTTGGCGGTTTGGGAACACTGAAGCTTTCTTT.